This TCR beta chain emerged from a study of Ad26.COV2.S vaccination and SARS-CoV-2 variants. Trimming removed 2 bases at V and 0 bases at J, with 6 bases between. Germline CDR1 is MNHEY and CDR2 is SVGAGI. The CDR3 has 14 amino acids. Treatment meaning: around 19 received Ad26.COV2.S at low or high dose, single or two shots; roughly 5 received placebo; per-sample allocation not given. Material that was analyzed had been drawn on day 63 after the first vaccine or placebo injection. Assay: immunoSEQ multiplex PCR; the TCRdb copy retains only in-frame clones and omits some. The table lists 440,000 or so clones, nearly 90% of them singletons. Of note for this clone: Other DNA sequences in the same sample also yield this CDR3.

This chain connects TRBV6-5 to TRBJ2-3; D call uncertain. The TCR was taken from a person between 18 and 65 years old who received the Ad26.COV2.S COVID-19 vaccine or a placebo. This material consisted of peripheral blood, taken in a trial of Ad26.COV2.S vaccine versus placebo. CDR3 nucleotides: TGTGCCAGCAGTTACGGCCGGAGCACAGATACGCAGTATTTT. The encoded protein is CASSYGRSTDTQYF.